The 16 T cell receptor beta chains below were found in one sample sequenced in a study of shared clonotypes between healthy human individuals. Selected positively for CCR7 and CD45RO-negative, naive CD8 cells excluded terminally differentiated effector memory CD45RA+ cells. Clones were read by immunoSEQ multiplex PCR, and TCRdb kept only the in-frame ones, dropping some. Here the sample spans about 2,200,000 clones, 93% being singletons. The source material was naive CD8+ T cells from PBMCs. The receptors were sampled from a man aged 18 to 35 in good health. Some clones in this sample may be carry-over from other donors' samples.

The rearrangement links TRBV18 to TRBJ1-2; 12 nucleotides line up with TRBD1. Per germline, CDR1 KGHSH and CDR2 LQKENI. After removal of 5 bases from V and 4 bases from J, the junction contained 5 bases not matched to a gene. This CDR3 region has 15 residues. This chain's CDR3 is CASSDRDRGPYGYTF. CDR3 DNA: TGTGCCAGCTCAGACCGGGACAGGGGGCCCTATGGCTACACCTTC.

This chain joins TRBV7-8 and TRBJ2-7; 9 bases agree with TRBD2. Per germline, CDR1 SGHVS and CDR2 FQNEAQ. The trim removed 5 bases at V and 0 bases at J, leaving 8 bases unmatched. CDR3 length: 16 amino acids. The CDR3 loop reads CASSRLAGAASYEQYF. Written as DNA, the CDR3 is TGTGCCAGCAGCCGCTTAGCGGGAGCCGCCTCCTACGAGCAGTACTTC.

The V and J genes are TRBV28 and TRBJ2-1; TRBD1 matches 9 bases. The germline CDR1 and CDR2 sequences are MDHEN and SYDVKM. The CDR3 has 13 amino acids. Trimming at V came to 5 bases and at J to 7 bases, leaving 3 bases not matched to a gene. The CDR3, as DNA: TGTGCCAGCAGTCGACAGGGGGGGAATGAGCAGTTCTTC. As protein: CASSRQGGNEQFF.

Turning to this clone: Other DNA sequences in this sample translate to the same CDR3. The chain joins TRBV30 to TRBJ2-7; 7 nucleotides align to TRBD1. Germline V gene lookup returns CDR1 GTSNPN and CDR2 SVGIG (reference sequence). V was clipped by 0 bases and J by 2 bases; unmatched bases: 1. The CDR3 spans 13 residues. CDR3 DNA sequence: TGTGCCTGGAGTGTAGGGGGCCCCTACGAGCAGTACTTC. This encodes CAWSVGGPYEQYF.

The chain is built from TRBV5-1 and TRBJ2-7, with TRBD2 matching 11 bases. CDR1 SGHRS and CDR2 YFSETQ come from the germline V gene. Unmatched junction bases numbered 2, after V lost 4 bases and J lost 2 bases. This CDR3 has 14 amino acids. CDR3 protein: CASSKGLAAYEQYF. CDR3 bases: TGCGCCAGCAGCAAGGGACTAGCGGCCTACGAGCAGTACTTC.

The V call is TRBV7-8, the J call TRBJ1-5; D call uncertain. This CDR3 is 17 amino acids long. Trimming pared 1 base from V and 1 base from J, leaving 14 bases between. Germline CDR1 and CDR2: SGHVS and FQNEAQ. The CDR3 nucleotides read TGTGCCAGCAGCTTAGAGATCCGGGGTTTAAGCAATCAGCCCCAGCATTTT. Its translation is CASSLEIRGLSNQPQHF. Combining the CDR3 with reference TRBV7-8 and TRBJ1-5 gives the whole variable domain GAGVSQSPRYKVAKRGQDVALRCDPISGHVSLFWYQQALGQGPEFLTYFQNEAQLDKSGLPSDRFFAERPEGSVSTLKIQRTQQEDSAVYLCASSLEIRGLSNQPQHFGDGTRLSIL.

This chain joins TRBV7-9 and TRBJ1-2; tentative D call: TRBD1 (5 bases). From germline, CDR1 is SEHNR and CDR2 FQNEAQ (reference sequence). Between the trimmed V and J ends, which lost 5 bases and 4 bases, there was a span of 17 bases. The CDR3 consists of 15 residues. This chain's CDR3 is CASSGRDPESYGYTF. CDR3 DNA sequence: TGTGCCAGCAGCGGAAGGGACCCGGAGAGCTATGGCTACACCTTC.

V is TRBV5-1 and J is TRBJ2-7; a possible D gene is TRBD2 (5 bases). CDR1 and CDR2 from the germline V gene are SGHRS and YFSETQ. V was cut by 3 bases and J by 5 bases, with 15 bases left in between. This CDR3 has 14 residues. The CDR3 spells CASSSRALGDEQYF. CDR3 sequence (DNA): TGCGCCAGCAGCTCCCGGGCCCTCGGGGACGAGCAGTACTTC.

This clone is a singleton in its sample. CDR3 loop: CASSFMDEQFF. The DNA for the CDR3 is TGTGCCAGCAGTTTTATGGATGAGCAGTTCTTC. The rearrangement joins TRBV27 to TRBJ2-1; no firm D call. Trimming took off 3 bases at V and 8 bases at J, with 5 bases between the two ends. Germline CDR1 MNHEY, CDR2 SMNVEV (reference sequence). The CDR3 totals 11 residues.

The CDR3 region is CASSPSGGNQQYF. The CDR3, as DNA: TGTGCCAGCAGCCCTTCAGGAGGTAATCAGCAGTACTTC. The J gene is TRBJ2-7, the V gene TRBV6-5, with D tentatively TRBD2 (5 bases). Trimming stripped 6 bases from V and 8 bases from J, with 17 bases between. The germline gives CDR1 MNHEY, CDR2 SVGAGI. The CDR3 consists of 13 residues.

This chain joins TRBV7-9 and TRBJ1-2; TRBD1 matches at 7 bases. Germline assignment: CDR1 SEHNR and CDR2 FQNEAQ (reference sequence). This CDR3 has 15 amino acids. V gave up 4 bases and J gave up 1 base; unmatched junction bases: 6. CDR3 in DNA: TGTGCCAGCAGCTCTCCGGGACAGCATAACTATGGCTACACCTTC. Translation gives CASSSPGQHNYGYTF.

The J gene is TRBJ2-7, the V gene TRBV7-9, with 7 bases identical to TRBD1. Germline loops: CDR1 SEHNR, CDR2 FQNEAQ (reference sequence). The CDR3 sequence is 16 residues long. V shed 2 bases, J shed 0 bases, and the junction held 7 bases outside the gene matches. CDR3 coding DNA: TGTGCCAGCAGCTTACCGCGACAGGGCTCCTCCTACGAGCAGTACTTC. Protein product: CASSLPRQGSSYEQYF.

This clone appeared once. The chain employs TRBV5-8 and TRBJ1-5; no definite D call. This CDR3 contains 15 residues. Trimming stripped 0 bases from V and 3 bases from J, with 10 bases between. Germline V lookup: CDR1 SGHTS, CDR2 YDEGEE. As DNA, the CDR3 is TGTGCCAGCAGCTTGGTAGAGGGCATCAATCAGCCCCAGCATTTT. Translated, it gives CASSLVEGINQPQHF. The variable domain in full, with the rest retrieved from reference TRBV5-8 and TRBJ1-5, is EAGVTQSPTHLIKTRGQQATLRCSPISGHTSVYWYQQALGLGLQFLLWYDEGEERNRGNFPPRFSGRQFPNYSSELNVNALELEDSALYLCASSLVEGINQPQHFGDGTRLSIL.

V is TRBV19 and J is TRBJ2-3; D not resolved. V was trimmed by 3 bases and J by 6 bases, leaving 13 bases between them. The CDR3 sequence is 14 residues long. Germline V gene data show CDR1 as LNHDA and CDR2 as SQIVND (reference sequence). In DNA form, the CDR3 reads TGTGCCAGTAGTATCGACGTCGTCTCTGATACGCAGTATTTT. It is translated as CASSIDVVSDTQYF.

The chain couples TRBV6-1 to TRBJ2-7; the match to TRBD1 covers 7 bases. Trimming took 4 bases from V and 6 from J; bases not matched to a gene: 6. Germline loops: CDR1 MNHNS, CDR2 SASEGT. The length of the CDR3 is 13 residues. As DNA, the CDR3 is TGTGCCAGCAGTGCCACAGGGGTGGGCGAGCAGTACTTC. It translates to CASSATGVGEQYF.

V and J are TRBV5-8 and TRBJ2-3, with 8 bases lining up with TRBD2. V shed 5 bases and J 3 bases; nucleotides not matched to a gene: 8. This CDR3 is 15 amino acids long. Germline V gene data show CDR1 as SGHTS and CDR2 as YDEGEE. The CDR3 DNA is TGTGCCAGCAGAGGAAGGGGCGGGAGGACAGATACGCAGTATTTT. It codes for CASRGRGGRTDTQYF. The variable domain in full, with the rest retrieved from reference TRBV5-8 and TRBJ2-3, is EAGVTQSPTHLIKTRGQQATLRCSPISGHTSVYWYQQALGLGLQFLLWYDEGEERNRGNFPPRFSGRQFPNYSSELNVNALELEDSALYLCASRGRGGRTDTQYFGPGTRLTVL.